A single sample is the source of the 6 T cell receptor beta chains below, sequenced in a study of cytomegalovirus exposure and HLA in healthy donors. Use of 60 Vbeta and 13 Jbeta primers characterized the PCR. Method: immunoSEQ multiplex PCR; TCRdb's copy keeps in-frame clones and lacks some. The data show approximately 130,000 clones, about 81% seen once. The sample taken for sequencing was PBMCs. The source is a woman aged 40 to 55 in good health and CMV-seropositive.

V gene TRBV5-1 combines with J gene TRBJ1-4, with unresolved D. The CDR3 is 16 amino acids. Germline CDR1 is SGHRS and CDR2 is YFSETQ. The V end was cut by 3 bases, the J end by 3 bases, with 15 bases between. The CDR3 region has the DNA TGCGCCAGCAGCTCAAGTCCCCACGGGGCTAATGAAAAACTGTTTTTT. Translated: CASSSSPHGANEKLFF.

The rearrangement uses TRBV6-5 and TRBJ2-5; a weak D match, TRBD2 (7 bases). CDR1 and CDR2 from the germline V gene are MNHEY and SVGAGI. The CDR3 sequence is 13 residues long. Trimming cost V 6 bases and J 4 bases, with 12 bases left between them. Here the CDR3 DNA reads TGTGCCAGCAGGGAGGGGGGGGTAGAGACCCAGTACTTC. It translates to CASREGGVETQYF.

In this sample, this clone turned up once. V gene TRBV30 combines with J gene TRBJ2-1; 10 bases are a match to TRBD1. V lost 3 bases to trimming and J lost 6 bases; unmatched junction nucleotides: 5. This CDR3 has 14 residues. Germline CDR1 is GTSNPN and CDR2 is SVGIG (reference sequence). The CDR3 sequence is CAWRGRTGGNEQFF. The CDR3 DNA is TGTGCCTGGAGGGGGAGGACAGGGGGCAATGAGCAGTTCTTC.

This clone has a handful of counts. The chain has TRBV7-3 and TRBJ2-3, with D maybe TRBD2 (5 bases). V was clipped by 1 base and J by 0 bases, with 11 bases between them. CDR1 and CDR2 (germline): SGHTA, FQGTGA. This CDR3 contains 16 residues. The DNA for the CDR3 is TGTGCCAGCAGCTTAAGTCTAGCAGCTAGCACAGATACGCAGTATTTT. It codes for CASSLSLAASTDTQYF. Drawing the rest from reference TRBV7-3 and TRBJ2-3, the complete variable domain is GAGVSQTPSNKVTEKGKYVELRCDPISGHTALYWYRQSLGQGPEFLIYFQGTGAADDSGLPNDRFFAVRPEGSVSTLKIQRTERGDSAVYLCASSLSLAASTDTQYFGPGTRLTVL.

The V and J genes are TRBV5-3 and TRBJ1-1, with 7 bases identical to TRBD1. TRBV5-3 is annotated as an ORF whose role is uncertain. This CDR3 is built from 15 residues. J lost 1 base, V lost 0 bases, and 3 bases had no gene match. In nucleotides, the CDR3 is TGTGCCAGAAGCTTGGGACAGGGTTGGAACACTGAAGCTTTCTTT. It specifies CARSLGQGWNTEAFF.

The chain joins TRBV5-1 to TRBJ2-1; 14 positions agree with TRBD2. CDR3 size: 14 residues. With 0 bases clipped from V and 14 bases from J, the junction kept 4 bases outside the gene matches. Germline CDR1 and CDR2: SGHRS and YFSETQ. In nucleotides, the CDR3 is TGCGCCAGCAGCTTGGTGGGGACTAGCGGGAGTGAGTTCTTC. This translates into CASSLVGTSGSEFF.